The 9 T cell receptor beta chains listed next were all sequenced from one sample in a study of cytomegalovirus exposure and HLA in healthy donors. Amplification used 60 Vbeta primers and 13 Jbeta primers. Here immunoSEQ multiplex PCR was the method, and the copy in TCRdb shows in-frame clones only, minus some. The sample lists over 200,000 clones; 70% to 85% were seen once. The material sequenced was PBMCs. All receptors come from a male donor in good health and CMV-seronegative.

This clone has only a few counts. The V and J genes are TRBV5-1 and TRBJ2-7; a weak D match, TRBD1 (6 bases). Per germline, CDR1 SGHRS and CDR2 YFSETQ. There are 13 residues in the CDR3. The V end lost 1 base, the J end lost 2 bases, and 7 bases lay between the germline ends. The CDR3 nucleotides are TGCGCCAGCAGCTTGCCAGGGGCCTACGAGCAGTACTTC. Its translation is CASSLPGAYEQYF.

The CDR3 is CASSLGSRSYNEQFF. The CDR3 DNA sequence: TGTGCCAGCAGCTTGGGGAGTCGTTCCTACAATGAGCAGTTCTTC. The V call is TRBV11-3, the J call TRBJ2-1; TRBD2 might be the D (5 bases). V lost 3 bases, J lost 1 base, and 10 bases lay in between. CDR1 SGHNT and CDR2 YENEEA come from the germline V gene. The CDR3 sequence is 15 residues long.

The J gene is TRBJ1-1, the V gene TRBV6-1, with D maybe TRBD1 (5 bases). CDR3 length: 13 residues. Per the germline V gene, CDR1 is MNHNS and CDR2 is SASEGT. With 2 bases removed from V and 6 bases from J, the gap between germline ends came to 10 bases. CDR3: CASSESGRAEAFF. CDR3 DNA sequence: TGTGCCAGCAGTGAATCAGGGAGGGCTGAAGCTTTCTTT.

V and J are TRBV5-1 and TRBJ2-2; 9 bases line up with TRBD2. With 1 base clipped from V and 7 bases from J, the junction kept 5 bases outside the gene matches. CDR1 SGHRS and CDR2 YFSETQ come from the germline V gene. This CDR3 spans 15 amino acids. Here the CDR3 DNA reads TGCGCCAGCAGCTTGATTAGCGGGAGAAGCGGGGAGCTGTTTTTT. Encoded protein: CASSLISGRSGELFF.

V and J are TRBV6-1 and TRBJ2-7, with TRBD2 matching 7 bases. The ends lost 2 bases at V and 6 bases at J; junction bases unmatched: 10. Per germline, CDR1 MNHNS and CDR2 SASEGT. The CDR3 has 15 residues. The CDR3: CASSELAGAMGEQYF. DNA of the CDR3: TGTGCCAGCAGTGAACTGGCGGGAGCGATGGGCGAGCAGTACTTC.

The rearrangement links TRBV27 to TRBJ1-6; 7 nucleotides align to TRBD1. The germline V gene encodes CDR1 MNHEY and CDR2 SMNVEV (reference sequence). Trimming removed 5 bases from V and 4 bases from J; junction bases left unmatched: 5. The CDR3 covers 15 residues. The CDR3 loop is CASSTLQGYNSPLHF. DNA for the CDR3: TGTGCCAGCAGTACCTTACAGGGGTATAATTCACCCCTCCACTTT.

This clone came up a few times. The gene calls are TRBV7-9 and TRBJ1-1; D possibly corresponds to TRBD1 (6 bases). Trimming cost V 8 bases and J 2 bases, with 18 bases left between them. The CDR3 is 15 residues long. In germline, CDR1 is SEHNR, CDR2 FQNEAQ (reference sequence). The DNA for the CDR3 is TGTGCCAGCGGAGGACCCGAGACAGGTAACACTGAAGCTTTCTTT. This gives the protein CASGGPETGNTEAFF.

The CDR3 DNA follows: TGTGCCAGTAAAATGGACAGGGGCACTGAAGCTTTCTTT. Protein sequence: CASKMDRGTEAFF. The rearrangement joins TRBV19 to TRBJ1-1; 9 nucleotides align to TRBD1. Germline-derived CDR1 and CDR2 are LNHDA and SQIVND (reference sequence). The J segment lost 4 bases and the V segment lost 7 bases, leaving 4 bases of the junction unmatched. The CDR3 loop spans 13 amino acids. Full variable domain (outside the CDR3, taken from reference TRBV19 and TRBJ1-1): DGGITQSPKYLFRKEGQNVTLSCEQNLNHDAMYWYRQDPGQGLRLIYYSQIVNDFQKGDIAEGYSVSREKKESFPLTVTSAQKNPTAFYLCASKMDRGTEAFFGQGTRLTVV.

This clone was found a few times. The chain couples TRBV25-1 to TRBJ1-5, with D perhaps matching TRBD1 (5 bases). CDR1 is MGHDK, CDR2 SYGVNS, per germline. Between the trimmed V and J ends, which lost 1 base and 0 bases, there was a span of 7 bases. The CDR3 sequence is 15 residues long. CDR3 bases: TGTGCCAGCAGTGAATCCAGGGATAGCAATCAGCCCCAGCATTTT. This gives the protein CASSESRDSNQPQHF.